The 2 T cell receptor beta chains below all came from one sample that was sequenced in a study of cytomegalovirus exposure and HLA in healthy donors. A multiplex PCR was run with 60 Vbeta primers and 13 Jbeta primers. TCRdb's table, derived via immunoSEQ multiplex PCR, lists solely in-frame clones and lacks some. This sample yields under 150,000 clones, of which about 72% are seen a single time; 1.5% to 2% belongs to the top ten. Sample: PBMCs. The receptors were sampled from a man aged 30 to 45 in good health and CMV-seropositive.

This clone was observed once. V usage is TRBV5-1 and J usage is TRBJ1-3; D unresolved. CDR3 length: 15 residues. V was shortened by 1 base and J by 4 bases, with 12 bases between the two germline ends. CDR1 and CDR2 from the germline V gene are SGHRS and YFSETQ. The CDR3 is CASSLIPVEGNTIYF. The CDR3 coding sequence is TGCGCCAGCAGCTTGATCCCCGTTGAGGGAAACACCATATATTTT.

The chain employs TRBV7-9 and TRBJ2-1; 8 bases match TRBD2. Germline-derived CDR1 and CDR2 are SEHNR and FQNEAQ (reference sequence). With V trimmed by 1 base and J by 9 bases, 8 bases remained unmatched. This CDR3 region has 15 residues. CDR3 in DNA: TGTGCCAGCAGCTTAGTACCAGCGGGAGTCGCTGAGCAGTTCTTC. It is translated as CASSLVPAGVAEQFF.